A selection of T cell receptor beta chains follows, all from one sample in a study of Graves' ophthalmopathy and Graves' hyperthyroidism. TCRdb used MiXCR to reprocess the multiplex PCR reads, holding one entry per CDR3 protein. The top ten clones hold approximately 8.9% of a sample with 150,000 to 200,000 distinct CDR3 sequences, 30% to 45% of them seen once. Sequencing used peripheral blood. The receptors stem from a young man with Graves' ophthalmopathy. Both conserved end residues are part of each CDR3. D genes are given only for firm matches. Clone size, where shown, is once, few, many, or a class for clones that have expanded.

>many|-|TRBJ1-5|TRBV6-2/TRBV6-3
TGTGCCAGCAGTACCGGGACGGATAGCAATCAGCCCCAGCATTTT
CASSTGTDSNQPQHF
>many|-|TRBJ2-7|TRBV6-2/TRBV6-3
TGTGCCAGCAGTTACTCCAGGAGGGTTGACGTCGGGCAGTACTTC
CASSYSRRVDVGQYF
>-|TRBD2|TRBJ2-7|TRBV11-2
TGTGCCAGCAGTGGGGGGGGAGGATGGGAGGGCCGGTACGAGCAGTACTTC
CASSGGGGWEGRYEQYF
>-|TRBD1|TRBJ2-5|TRBV12-5
TGTGCTAGTGGGAGGGGGCTAGAAGAGACCCAGTACTTC
CASGRGLEETQYF
>many|-|TRBJ2-5|TRBV10-3
TGTGCCATCAGTTCCGCAGGCCAAGAGACCCAGTACTTC
CAISSAGQETQYF
>many|TRBD2|TRBJ2-7|TRBV7-9
TGTGCCAGCAGCTTATCCCTAGCGGGGCCCTACGAGCAGTACTTC
CASSLSLAGPYEQYF
>-|TRBD1|TRBJ1-1|TRBV6-1
TGTGCCAGCCTGAGAGGACAGGGAATGAACACTGAAGCTTTCTTT
CASLRGQGMNTEAFF
>-|-|TRBJ1-2|TRBV12-3/TRBV12-4
TGTGCCAGCAGTCTCCTTTCGGTGACGGGAAAGGACGGCTACACCTTC
CASSLLSVTGKDGYTF
>many|-|TRBJ1-2|TRBV30
TGTGCCTGGAGTGGGGACAAGTCTAACTATGGCTACACCTTC
CAWSGDKSNYGYTF
>-|-|TRBJ2-5|TRBV28
TGTGCCAGCAGTTTATCTCAGGGGGGGGAGACCCAGTACTTC
CASSLSQGGETQYF
>few|-|TRBJ1-6|TRBV12-3/TRBV12-4
TGTGCCACCAGTTCGTCCGCGATCTATAATTCACCCCTCCACTTT
CATSSSAIYNSPLHF
>many|TRBD2|TRBJ2-7|TRBV12-3/TRBV12-4
TGTGCCAGCAGTCCCCTAGCGGGAGGGCCGGGGGAGCAGTACTTC
CASSPLAGGPGEQYF
>many|TRBD1|TRBJ1-5|TRBV12-3/TRBV12-4
TGTGCCAGCAGCTTGACAGGGAACAATCAGCCCCAGCATTTT
CASSLTGNNQPQHF
>many|TRBD2|TRBJ2-5|TRBV28
TGTGCCAGCAGTCCGCCCGGACTAGCGGATCAAGAGACCCAGTACTTC
CASSPPGLADQETQYF
>many|-|TRBJ1-2|TRBV27
TGTGCCAGCAGGGGGCCCTTTGGTGGCTACACCTTC
CASRGPFGGYTF
>many|-|TRBJ1-3|TRBV4-3
TGCGCCAGCAGCCAAGGGGGTGGGTTCTCTGGAAACACCATATATTTT
CASSQGGGFSGNTIYF
>many|-|TRBJ1-5|TRBV15
TGTGCCACCAGCAGATATACCCTTCAGGGCCCCCTAGGCAATCAGCCCCAGCATTTT
CATSRYTLQGPLGNQPQHF
>many|TRBD1|TRBJ1-5|TRBV6-2/TRBV6-3
TGTGCCAGCAGTTACGGTGACAGGGCTACTCAGCCCCAGCATTTT
CASSYGDRATQPQHF
>many|-|TRBJ1-2|TRBV12-3/TRBV12-4
TGTGCCAGCAGTTTCGGACCGGGGGGCGAGGGCTACACCTTC
CASSFGPGGEGYTF
>-|-|TRBJ2-5|TRBV28
TGTGCCAGCAGTTTATCTAGCAGGGGACAAGAGACCCAGTACTTC
CASSLSSRGQETQYF
>once|-|TRBJ1-6|TRBV6-1
TGTGCCAGCAGTGAGTTTGCGGCCTCCTATAATTCACCCCTCCACTTT
CASSEFAASYNSPLHF
>many|-|TRBJ1-5|TRBV12-3/TRBV12-4
TGTGCCAGCAGTCCTCCCGGGAAGCCCCAGCATTTT
CASSPPGKPQHF
>many|TRBD1|TRBJ2-7|TRBV20-1
TGCAGTGCTAGAGATATAAGACAGGGAGACTACGAGCAGTACTTC
CSARDIRQGDYEQYF
>-|TRBD1|TRBJ1-2|TRBV6-1
TGTGCCAGCAGGCGGACAGGGGCCCATGGCTACACCTTC
CASRRTGAHGYTF
>many|-|TRBJ2-3|TRBV24-1
TGTGCCACCAGTGACCCCGACAGCCCGGCCAGGGTTACGCAGTATTTT
CATSDPDSPARVTQYF
>many|TRBD2|TRBJ2-7|TRBV29-1
TGCAGCGTTGGGGACTACCCCTACGAGCAGTACTTC
CSVGDYPYEQYF
>many|-|TRBJ1-1|TRBV30
TGTGCCTGGAGTAGGCTCAGCACTGAAGCTTTCTTT
CAWSRLSTEAFF
>-|-|TRBJ1-5|TRBV10-3
TGTGCCATCACCGGCGTCCTTAATCAGCCCCAGCATTTT
CAITGVLNQPQHF
>-|TRBD2|TRBJ2-5|TRBV12-3/TRBV12-4
TGTGCCAGCAGTTTAGTGGTTAGCGGGACCCAAGAGACCCAGTACTTC
CASSLVVSGTQETQYF
>-|-|TRBJ2-5|TRBV7-8
TGTGCCAGCAGCTTTTCTCCGGGCCAAGAGACCCAGTACTTC
CASSFSPGQETQYF
>many|-|TRBJ1-2|TRBV6-1
TGTGCCAGCAGTGCGGGGGACCACATCGTATGGGACTATGGCTACACCTTC
CASSAGDHIVWDYGYTF
>-|TRBD1|TRBJ2-7|TRBV7-2
TGTGCCAGCAGCTTACGGGACAGGGCAGGGCACGAGCAGTACTTC
CASSLRDRAGHEQYF
>-|TRBD1|TRBJ2-2|TRBV12-5
TGTGCTAGTGGTTTGGCGACAGGGGGAGGCACCGGGGAGCTGTTTTTT
CASGLATGGGTGELFF
>-|TRBD2|TRBJ2-5|TRBV20-1
TGCAGTGCTCCTCCTGAAGGAGGGACTAGCGGGAGGGCGGAGACCCAGTACTTC
CSAPPEGGTSGRAETQYF
>-|-|TRBJ2-7|TRBV6-2/TRBV6-3
TGTGCCAGCAGTTTCAGGGGCTTCGAGCAGTACTTC
CASSFRGFEQYF
>-|TRBD1|TRBJ2-5|TRBV12-3/TRBV12-4
TGTGCCAGCAGGTTAGTAATGGGGATCGGGACAGGGCCGGGAGAGACCCAGTACTTC
CASRLVMGIGTGPGETQYF